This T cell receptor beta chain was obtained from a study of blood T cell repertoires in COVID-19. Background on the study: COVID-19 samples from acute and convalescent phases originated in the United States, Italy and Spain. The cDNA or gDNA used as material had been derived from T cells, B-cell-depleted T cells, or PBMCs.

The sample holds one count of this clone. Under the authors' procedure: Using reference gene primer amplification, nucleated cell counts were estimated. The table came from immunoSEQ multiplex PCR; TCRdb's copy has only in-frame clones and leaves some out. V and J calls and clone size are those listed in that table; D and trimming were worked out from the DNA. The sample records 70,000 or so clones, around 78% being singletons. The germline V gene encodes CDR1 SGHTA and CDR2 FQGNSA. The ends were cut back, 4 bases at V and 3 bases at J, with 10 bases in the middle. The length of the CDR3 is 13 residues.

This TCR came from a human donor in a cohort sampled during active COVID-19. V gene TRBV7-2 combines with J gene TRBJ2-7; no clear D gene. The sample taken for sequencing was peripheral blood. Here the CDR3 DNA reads TGTGCCAGCAGCTATGCCGGCGGCTACGAGCAGTACTTC. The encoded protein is CASSYAGGYEQYF.